The rows below give T cell receptor beta chains drawn from one sample of a study of post-analysis software for immune sequencing data. TCRdb reprocessed the PCR reads with MiXCR, giving one entry per CDR3 protein. The sample holds 350,000 to 450,000 distinct CDR3 sequences, 39% seen once. What was sequenced was blood. The source of these receptors is a girl between 2 and 10 years old with multiple sclerosis. Each CDR3 is given with its conserved first and last residue. A D gene is named only where the DNA matches it firmly. The listing skips clone size in some rows; elsewhere it reads once, few, many or a size class.

d_call: .; clone_size: few; v_call: TRBV28; j_call: TRBJ1-1; cdr3_aa: CASSLYVGGKGAFF; cdr3_nt: TGTGCCAGCAGTCTATATGTGGGGGGTAAGGGGGCTTTCTTT
d_call: .; clone_size: .; v_call: TRBV20-1; j_call: TRBJ1-2; cdr3_aa: CSARETAGYYGYTF; cdr3_nt: TGCAGTGCTAGAGAAACAGCAGGGTACTATGGCTACACCTTC
d_call: .; clone_size: .; v_call: TRBV28; j_call: TRBJ1-2; cdr3_aa: CASRRTGGCYTF; cdr3_nt: TGTGCCAGCAGGAGGACTGGTGGGTGCTACACCTTC
d_call: .; clone_size: few; v_call: TRBV27; j_call: TRBJ2-7; cdr3_aa: CASSFLGVPHEQYF; cdr3_nt: TGTGCCAGCAGTTTTTTGGGAGTTCCCCACGAGCAGTACTTC
d_call: TRBD1; clone_size: .; v_call: TRBV24-1; j_call: TRBJ2-7; cdr3_aa: CATSGQGMYEQYF; cdr3_nt: TGTGCCACCTCGGGACAGGGGATGTACGAGCAGTACTTC
d_call: .; clone_size: .; v_call: TRBV28; j_call: TRBJ2-1; cdr3_aa: CASRHGVDVYNEQFF; cdr3_nt: TGTGCCAGCAGGCATGGGGTGGACGTCTACAATGAGCAGTTCTTC
d_call: .; clone_size: .; v_call: TRBV4-1; j_call: TRBJ1-2; cdr3_aa: CASSQAEVLTEVYGYTF; cdr3_nt: TGCGCCAGCAGCCAAGCGGAGGTTCTGACAGAAGTCTATGGCTACACCTTC
d_call: TRBD1; clone_size: .; v_call: TRBV12-3/TRBV12-4; j_call: TRBJ2-4; cdr3_aa: CASSLQGANIQYF; cdr3_nt: TGTGCCAGCAGCCTCCAGGGGGCAAACATTCAGTACTTC
d_call: .; clone_size: .; v_call: TRBV15; j_call: TRBJ2-1; cdr3_aa: CATSLQRGQFDNEQFF; cdr3_nt: TGTGCCACCTCGCTACAACGAGGACAATTCGACAATGAGCAGTTCTTC
d_call: .; clone_size: few; v_call: TRBV20-1; j_call: TRBJ1-2; cdr3_aa: CSARFTQAGYTF; cdr3_nt: TGCAGTGCTAGATTTACCCAGGCGGGCTACACCTTC
d_call: TRBD2; clone_size: .; v_call: TRBV20-1; j_call: TRBJ2-1; cdr3_aa: CSATPLRRGYYNEQFF; cdr3_nt: TGCAGTGCTACCCCCCTTAGGCGGGGGTACTACAATGAGCAGTTCTTC
d_call: .; clone_size: few; v_call: TRBV5-1; j_call: TRBJ2-7; cdr3_aa: CASRDIRLDEQYF; cdr3_nt: TGCGCCAGCAGGGACATCCGGTTGGACGAGCAGTACTTC
d_call: TRBD1; clone_size: .; v_call: TRBV15; j_call: TRBJ1-4; cdr3_aa: CATSRRQGLNEKLFF; cdr3_nt: TGTGCCACCAGCAGGAGACAGGGACTTAATGAAAAACTGTTTTTT
d_call: .; clone_size: few; v_call: TRBV29-1; j_call: TRBJ2-7; cdr3_aa: CSVGPGNSYEQYF; cdr3_nt: TGCAGCGTTGGTCCAGGGAACTCCTACGAGCAGTACTTC
d_call: .; clone_size: .; v_call: TRBV7-9; j_call: TRBJ1-2; cdr3_aa: CASSLHDLDGYTF; cdr3_nt: TGTGCCAGCAGCTTACATGACCTTGATGGCTACACCTTC
d_call: .; clone_size: .; v_call: TRBV2; j_call: TRBJ1-6; cdr3_aa: CASTPRHNSPLHF; cdr3_nt: TGTGCCAGTACCCCGCGTCATAATTCACCCCTCCACTTT
d_call: .; clone_size: few; v_call: TRBV6-2/TRBV6-3; j_call: TRBJ2-1; cdr3_aa: CASSYSSQLAAYSSYNEQFF; cdr3_nt: TGTGCCAGCAGTTACTCGTCTCAGCTAGCAGCCTATAGCTCCTACAATGAGCAGTTCTTC
d_call: .; clone_size: few; v_call: TRBV4-1; j_call: TRBJ2-3; cdr3_aa: CASSQVEAGIDTQYF; cdr3_nt: TGCGCCAGCAGCCAAGTCGAGGCGGGGATAGATACGCAGTATTTT
d_call: TRBD1; clone_size: .; v_call: TRBV7-3; j_call: TRBJ1-2; cdr3_aa: CASSLYRGNNYGYTF; cdr3_nt: TGTGCCAGCAGCTTGTACAGGGGAAATAACTATGGCTACACCTTC
d_call: .; clone_size: few; v_call: TRBV9; j_call: TRBJ2-3; cdr3_aa: CASSVGDSGEDTQYF; cdr3_nt: TGTGCCAGCAGCGTAGGTGATAGCGGAGAAGATACGCAGTATTTT
d_call: .; clone_size: .; v_call: TRBV2; j_call: TRBJ2-6; cdr3_aa: CASRSQGLGANVLTF; cdr3_nt: TGTGCCAGCAGATCACAGGGATTAGGGGCCAACGTCCTGACTTTC
d_call: TRBD1; clone_size: few; v_call: TRBV7-7; j_call: TRBJ2-1; cdr3_aa: CASSLYRGQGNEQFF; cdr3_nt: TGTGCTAGCAGCTTGTACAGGGGGCAGGGCAATGAGCAGTTCTTC
d_call: .; clone_size: .; v_call: TRBV24-1; j_call: TRBJ1-5; cdr3_aa: CATSGQLSNQPQHF; cdr3_nt: TGTGCCACCAGTGGGCAGCTTAGCAATCAGCCCCAGCATTTT
d_call: TRBD2; clone_size: few; v_call: TRBV12-3/TRBV12-4; j_call: TRBJ2-7; cdr3_aa: CASNWGGAGAGEQYF; cdr3_nt: TGTGCCAGCAATTGGGGTGGTGCGGGAGCTGGGGAGCAGTACTTC
d_call: TRBD2; clone_size: .; v_call: TRBV20-1; j_call: TRBJ2-3; cdr3_aa: CSATGTSGEVSTDTQYF; cdr3_nt: TGCAGTGCTACTGGGACTAGCGGGGAGGTCAGCACAGATACGCAGTATTTT
d_call: .; clone_size: .; v_call: TRBV28; j_call: TRBJ2-1; cdr3_aa: CASSLLEGIHEQFF; cdr3_nt: TGTGCCAGCAGTTTACTGGAGGGGATACATGAGCAGTTCTTC
d_call: TRBD2; clone_size: few; v_call: TRBV29-1; j_call: TRBJ2-7; cdr3_aa: CSAIGPAGKSSYEQYF; cdr3_nt: TGCAGCGCAATTGGCCCAGCGGGGAAAAGCTCCTACGAGCAGTACTTC
d_call: .; clone_size: few; v_call: TRBV28; j_call: TRBJ1-2; cdr3_aa: CASSLGGQGEAYGYTF; cdr3_nt: TGTGCCAGCAGTTTAGGCGGGCAGGGAGAGGCCTATGGCTACACCTTC
d_call: .; clone_size: .; v_call: TRBV12-3/TRBV12-4; j_call: TRBJ1-1; cdr3_aa: CASTLGAAGTEAFF; cdr3_nt: TGTGCCAGCACTCTGGGGGCGGCGGGCACTGAAGCTTTCTTT
d_call: .; clone_size: .; v_call: TRBV11-1; j_call: TRBJ2-7; cdr3_aa: CASSLQDSYNEQYF; cdr3_nt: TGTGCCAGCAGCTTACAGGATTCCTACAACGAGCAGTACTTC
d_call: .; clone_size: many; v_call: TRBV29-1; j_call: TRBJ2-7; cdr3_aa: CSVTREVSHEQYF; cdr3_nt: TGCAGCGTTACGAGGGAGGTATCCCACGAGCAGTACTTC
d_call: TRBD2; clone_size: .; v_call: TRBV3-1; j_call: TRBJ2-3; cdr3_aa: CATQAGGTTDTQYF; cdr3_nt: TGTGCCACTCAAGCGGGGGGGACCACAGATACGCAGTATTTT
d_call: TRBD1; clone_size: few; v_call: TRBV5-1; j_call: TRBJ1-4; cdr3_aa: CASSSEPGQHYATNEKLFF; cdr3_nt: TGCGCCAGCAGCTCTGAGCCGGGACAGCATTACGCAACTAATGAAAAACTGTTTTTT
d_call: TRBD2; clone_size: .; v_call: TRBV7-3; j_call: TRBJ2-3; cdr3_aa: CASSLGLAGVQDTQYF; cdr3_nt: TGTGCCAGCAGCTTGGGACTAGCGGGAGTTCAAGATACGCAGTATTTT
d_call: .; clone_size: .; v_call: TRBV20-1; j_call: TRBJ1-6; cdr3_aa: CSARTMGAVDSPLHF; cdr3_nt: TGCAGTGCTAGAACCATGGGGGCGGTTGATTCACCCCTCCACTTT
d_call: .; clone_size: few; v_call: TRBV29-1; j_call: TRBJ2-7; cdr3_aa: CSVAVRGMDEQYF; cdr3_nt: TGCAGCGTTGCCGTTCGGGGAATGGACGAGCAGTACTTC
d_call: .; clone_size: .; v_call: TRBV12-3/TRBV12-4; j_call: TRBJ2-1; cdr3_aa: CASSPRDSSYNEQFF; cdr3_nt: TGTGCCAGCAGCCCCCGGGACTCTTCCTACAATGAGCAGTTCTTC
d_call: .; clone_size: .; v_call: TRBV7-3; j_call: TRBJ2-6; cdr3_aa: CASSGSRSGANVLTF; cdr3_nt: TGTGCCAGCAGCGGAAGCAGGTCAGGGGCCAACGTCCTGACTTTC
d_call: .; clone_size: once; v_call: TRBV20-1; j_call: TRBJ2-1; cdr3_aa: CSAPGGRGINEQFF; cdr3_nt: TGCAGTGCTCCCGGGGGGAGGGGGATCAATGAGCAGTTCTTC
d_call: .; clone_size: .; v_call: TRBV6-6; j_call: TRBJ1-1; cdr3_aa: CASSYSNVHTVGRAFF; cdr3_nt: TGTGCCAGCAGTTACTCCAACGTCCACACAGTGGGGAGGGCTTTCTTT